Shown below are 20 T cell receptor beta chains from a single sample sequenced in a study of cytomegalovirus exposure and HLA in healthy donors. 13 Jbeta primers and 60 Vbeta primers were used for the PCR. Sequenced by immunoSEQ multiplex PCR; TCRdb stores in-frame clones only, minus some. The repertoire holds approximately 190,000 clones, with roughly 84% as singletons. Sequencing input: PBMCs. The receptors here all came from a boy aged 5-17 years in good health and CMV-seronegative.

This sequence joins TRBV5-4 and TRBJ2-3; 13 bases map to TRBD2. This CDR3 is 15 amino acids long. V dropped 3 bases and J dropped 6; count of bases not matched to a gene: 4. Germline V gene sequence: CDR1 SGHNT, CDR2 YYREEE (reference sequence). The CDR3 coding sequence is TGTGCCAGCAGCTCGCGGACTAGCGGGAGTGATACGCAGTATTTT. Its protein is CASSSRTSGSDTQYF.

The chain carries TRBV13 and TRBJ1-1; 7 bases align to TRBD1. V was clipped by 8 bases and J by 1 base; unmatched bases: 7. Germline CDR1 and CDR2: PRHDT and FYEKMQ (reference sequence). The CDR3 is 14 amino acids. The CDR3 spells CASSGGQRNTEAFF. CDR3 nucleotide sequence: TGTGCCAGCTCAGGGGGACAAAGGAACACTGAAGCTTTCTTT.

CDR3 bases: TGTGCCAGCAGTGTCTTAGCGGGAGTCACCGGGGAGCTGTTTTTT. It is translated as CASSVLAGVTGELFF. The chain uses TRBV6-4 and TRBJ2-2, with 9 bases lining up with TRBD2. J lost 4 bases, V lost 4 bases, and 4 bases had no gene match. CDR3 length equals 15 residues. Germline values: CDR1 MRHNA, CDR2 SNTAGT.

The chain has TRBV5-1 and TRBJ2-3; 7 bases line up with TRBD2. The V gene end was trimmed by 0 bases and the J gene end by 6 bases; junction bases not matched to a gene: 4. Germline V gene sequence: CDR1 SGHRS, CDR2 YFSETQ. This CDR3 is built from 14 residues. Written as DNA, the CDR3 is TGCGCCAGCAGCTTGGACGGGAGGCCGGATACGCAGTATTTT. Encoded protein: CASSLDGRPDTQYF.

The DNA for the CDR3 is TGTGCCAGCACCCTGGGGAGTGAAGCTTTCTTT. Its translation: CASTLGSEAFF. V gene TRBV28 combines with J gene TRBJ1-1; D ambiguous. V lost 7 bases and J 7 bases, leaving 10 bases between the germline ends. This CDR3 has 11 amino acids. The germline V gene has CDR1 MDHEN and CDR2 SYDVKM.

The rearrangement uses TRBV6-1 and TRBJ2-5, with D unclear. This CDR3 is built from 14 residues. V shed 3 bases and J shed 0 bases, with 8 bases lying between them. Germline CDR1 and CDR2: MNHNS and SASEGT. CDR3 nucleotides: TGTGCCAGCAGTGAGACATCGTACCAAGAGACCCAGTACTTC. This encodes CASSETSYQETQYF.

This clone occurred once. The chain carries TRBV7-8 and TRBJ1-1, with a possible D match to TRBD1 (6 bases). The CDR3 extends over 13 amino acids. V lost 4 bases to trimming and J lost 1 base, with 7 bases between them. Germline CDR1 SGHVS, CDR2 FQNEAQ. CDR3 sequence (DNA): TGTGCCAGCAGCTGGGGACAGAACACTGAAGCTTTCTTT. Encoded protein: CASSWGQNTEAFF.

The CDR3 loop is CASSSRGFHYEQYF. For the CDR3, the DNA is TGTGCCAGCAGTAGCCGGGGGTTTCACTACGAGCAGTACTTC. The chain carries TRBV28 and TRBJ2-7; a weak D match, TRBD2 (6 bases). Germline CDR1 reads MDHEN; CDR2 reads SYDVKM. V lost 5 bases, J lost 3 bases, and 14 bases lay in between. This CDR3 is 14 amino acids long. Variable domain in full (rest from reference TRBV28 and TRBJ2-7): DVKVTQSSRYLVKRTGEKVFLECVQDMDHENMFWYRQDPGLGLRLIYFSYDVKMKEKGDIPEGYSVSREKKERFSLILESASTNQTSMYLCASSSRGFHYEQYFGPGTRLTVT.

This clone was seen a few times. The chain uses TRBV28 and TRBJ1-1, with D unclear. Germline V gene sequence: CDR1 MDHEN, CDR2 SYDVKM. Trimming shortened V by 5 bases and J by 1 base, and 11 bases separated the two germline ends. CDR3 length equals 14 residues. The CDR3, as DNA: TGTGCCAGCAGTCGGCTCCCAGGGAACACTGAAGCTTTCTTT. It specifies CASSRLPGNTEAFF.

DNA for the CDR3: TGTGCCAGCAGCTCCTCGGGGGGGCCCCGGTACTTC. Its translation is CASSSSGGPRYF. The rearrangement joins TRBV7-8 to TRBJ2-7; 8 bases map to TRBD2. Looked up from germline, CDR1 is SGHVS and CDR2 is FQNEAQ. The CDR3 spans 12 residues. V dropped 4 bases and J dropped 12; count of bases not matched to a gene: 8. The variable domain in full, completed from reference TRBV7-8 and TRBJ2-7, reads GAGVSQSPRYKVAKRGQDVALRCDPISGHVSLFWYQQALGQGPEFLTYFQNEAQLDKSGLPSDRFFAERPEGSVSTLKIQRTQQEDSAVYLCASSSSGGPRYFGPGTRLTVT.

CDR3: CASVRGGSTDTQYF. The DNA of the CDR3 is TGTGCCAGCGTCCGGGGAGGAAGCACAGATACGCAGTATTTT. This rearrangement joins TRBV2 to TRBJ2-3; a weak D match, TRBD2 (6 bases). The CDR3 extends over 14 amino acids. V was trimmed by 8 bases and J by 0 bases, leaving 12 bases between them. Germline V gives CDR1 SNHLY, CDR2 FYNNEI.

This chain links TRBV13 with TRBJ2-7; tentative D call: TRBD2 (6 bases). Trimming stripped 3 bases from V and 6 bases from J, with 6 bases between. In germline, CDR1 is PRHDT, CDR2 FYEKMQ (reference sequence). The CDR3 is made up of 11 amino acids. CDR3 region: CASSLGGEQYF. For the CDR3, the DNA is TGTGCCAGCAGCTTGGGGGGCGAGCAGTACTTC.

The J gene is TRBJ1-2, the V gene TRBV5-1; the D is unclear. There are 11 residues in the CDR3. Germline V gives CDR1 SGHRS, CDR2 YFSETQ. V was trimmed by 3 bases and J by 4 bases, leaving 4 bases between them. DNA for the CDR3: TGCGCCAGCAGCTCGAGCTATGGCTACACCTTC. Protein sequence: CASSSSYGYTF.

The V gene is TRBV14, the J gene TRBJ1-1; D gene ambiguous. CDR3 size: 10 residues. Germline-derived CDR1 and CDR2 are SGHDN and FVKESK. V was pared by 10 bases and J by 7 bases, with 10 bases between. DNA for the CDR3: TGTGCCATCAACAGTTATGAAGCTTTCTTT. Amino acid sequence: CAINSYEAFF.

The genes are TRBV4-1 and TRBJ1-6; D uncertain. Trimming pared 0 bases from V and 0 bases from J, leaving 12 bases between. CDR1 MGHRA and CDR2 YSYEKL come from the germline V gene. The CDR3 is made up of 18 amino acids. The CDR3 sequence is CASSQDLSGSSYNSPLHF. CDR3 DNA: TGCGCCAGCAGCCAAGATCTTTCAGGAAGCTCCTATAATTCACCCCTCCACTTT.

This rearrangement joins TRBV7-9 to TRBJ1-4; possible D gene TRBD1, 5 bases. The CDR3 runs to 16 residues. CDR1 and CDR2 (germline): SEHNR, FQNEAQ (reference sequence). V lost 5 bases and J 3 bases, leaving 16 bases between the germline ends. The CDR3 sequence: CASSPERRVANEKLFF. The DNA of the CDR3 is TGTGCCAGCAGCCCCGAACGCAGGGTTGCTAATGAAAAACTGTTTTTT.

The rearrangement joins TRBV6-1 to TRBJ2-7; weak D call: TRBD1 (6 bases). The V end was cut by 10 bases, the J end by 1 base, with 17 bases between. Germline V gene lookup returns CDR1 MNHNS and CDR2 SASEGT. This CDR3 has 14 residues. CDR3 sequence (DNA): TGTGCCATAGAACGGGACACTTATTCCTACGAGCAGTACTTC. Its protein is CAIERDTYSYEQYF.

CDR3 in DNA: TGTGCCAGCAGCGTAGCCGGGACTGGGGGAGAGACCCAGTACTTC. Protein sequence: CASSVAGTGGETQYF. The chain uses TRBV9 and TRBJ2-5; TRBD2 might be the D (6 bases). Germline values: CDR1 SGDLS, CDR2 YYNGEE. There are 15 residues in the CDR3. V shed 0 bases and J shed 4 bases, with 13 bases lying between them. Full variable domain (missing parts from reference TRBV9 and TRBJ2-5): DSGVTQTPKHLITATGQRVTLRCSPRSGDLSVYWYQQSLDQGLQFLIQYYNGEERAKGNILERFSAQQFPDLHSELNLSSLELGDSALYFCASSVAGTGGETQYFGPGTRLLVL.

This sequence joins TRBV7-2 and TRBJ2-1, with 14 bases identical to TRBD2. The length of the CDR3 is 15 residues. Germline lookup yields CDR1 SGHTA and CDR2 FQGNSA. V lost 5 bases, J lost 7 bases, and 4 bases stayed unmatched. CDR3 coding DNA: TGTGCCAGCAGCACCGGGACTAGCGGGAGTAATGAGCAGTTCTTC. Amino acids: CASSTGTSGSNEQFF.

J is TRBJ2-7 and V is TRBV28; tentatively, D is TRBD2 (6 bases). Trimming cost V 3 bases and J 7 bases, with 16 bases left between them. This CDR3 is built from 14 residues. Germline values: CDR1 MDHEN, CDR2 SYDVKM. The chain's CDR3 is CASSLAGYYEEQYF. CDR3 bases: TGTGCCAGCAGTTTGGCGGGGTACTACGAAGAGCAGTACTTC. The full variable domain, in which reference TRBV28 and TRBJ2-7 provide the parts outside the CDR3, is DVKVTQSSRYLVKRTGEKVFLECVQDMDHENMFWYRQDPGLGLRLIYFSYDVKMKEKGDIPEGYSVSREKKERFSLILESASTNQTSMYLCASSLAGYYEEQYFGPGTRLTVT.